A single sample is the source of the 19 T cell receptor beta chains below, sequenced in a study of T cells after posttransplantation cyclophosphamide. Only in-frame clones appear in the TCRdb table, and some are missing; sequencing was by immunoSEQ multiplex PCR. Seen here are some 49,000 clones, around 91% observed once, and the top ten hold around 3%. Specimen: PBMCs. The receptors derive from a woman aged 50 to 65 in good health and a related stem cell transplant donor.

The chain has TRBV7-3 and TRBJ2-5; tentatively, D is TRBD2 (6 bases). The CDR3 is 13 amino acids. Trimming removed 8 bases at V and 3 bases at J, with 13 bases between. Germline V gene lookup returns CDR1 SGHTA and CDR2 FQGTGA. CDR3 in DNA: TGTGCCAGCTGTGGGGGAGGCGAAGAGACCCAGTACTTC. Its protein is CASCGGGEETQYF.

The chain recombines TRBV13 with TRBJ2-2; no clear D. The V end lost 4 bases, the J end lost 6 bases, and 6 bases lay between the germline ends. The CDR3 totals 12 residues. From germline, CDR1 is PRHDT and CDR2 FYEKMQ (reference sequence). CDR3: CASSSRAGELFF. Here the CDR3 DNA reads TGTGCCAGCAGCTCTCGGGCCGGGGAGCTGTTTTTT.

V usage is TRBV6-5 and J usage is TRBJ1-1; tentatively, D is TRBD1 (6 bases). Trimming removed 7 bases from V and 4 bases from J, with 19 bases in between. The CDR3 has 15 amino acids. The germline V gene encodes CDR1 MNHEY and CDR2 SVGAGI. The CDR3 is CASNRGGGSGTEAFF. Written as DNA, the CDR3 is TGTGCCAGCAATAGAGGGGGGGGCTCGGGCACTGAAGCTTTCTTT.

Only one count was recorded for this clone. The chain recombines TRBV2 with TRBJ2-7; 11 bases are shared with TRBD2. V dropped 6 bases and J dropped 5; count of bases not matched to a gene: 6. Germline loops: CDR1 SNHLY, CDR2 FYNNEI. CDR3 length: 14 residues. CDR3 residues: CASRGTSGRHEQYF. Here the CDR3 DNA reads TGTGCCAGCAGGGGGACTAGCGGCCGGCACGAGCAGTACTTC.

This chain joins TRBV2 and TRBJ2-2; 9 bases match TRBD2. The trim removed 7 bases at V and 2 bases at J, leaving 8 bases unmatched. The V gene's germline CDR1 is SNHLY and CDR2 FYNNEI. The CDR3 has 16 residues. The CDR3 spells CASKVPSGINTGELFF. The CDR3 DNA reads TGTGCCAGCAAAGTCCCTAGCGGGATAAACACCGGGGAGCTGTTTTTT.

The chain joins TRBV10-2 to TRBJ2-1, with 10 bases that match TRBD2. This CDR3 region has 17 residues. Trimming removed 4 bases from V and 2 bases from J; junction bases left unmatched: 8. Germline V lookup: CDR1 WSHSY, CDR2 SAAADI. CDR3 nucleotide sequence: TGCGCCAGCAGTGTAATCTCTCTAGCGGGAGCCTACAATGAGCAGTTCTTC. Protein sequence: CASSVISLAGAYNEQFF.

The chain recombines TRBV6-5 with TRBJ1-2, with TRBD1 matching 8 bases. V shed 6 bases and J 6 bases; nucleotides not matched to a gene: 9. Germline CDR1 and CDR2: MNHEY and SVGAGI. CDR3 length: 14 amino acids. The CDR3 nucleotides read TGTGCCAGCAGCCCCCACACGGACAGGGATGGCTACACCTTC. Its translation: CASSPHTDRDGYTF.

The chain couples TRBV6-5 to TRBJ2-1; tentative D call: TRBD2 (6 bases). V shed 7 bases and J shed 7 bases, with 14 bases lying between them. The V gene's germline CDR1 is MNHEY and CDR2 SVGAGI. This CDR3 spans 13 amino acids. CDR3 protein: CASNPPAGNEQFF. The CDR3 DNA reads TGTGCCAGCAATCCCCCCGCGGGGAATGAGCAGTTCTTC.

The rearrangement links TRBV27 to TRBJ2-1; perhaps TRBD2 as D (5 bases). The CDR3 extends over 13 amino acids. In germline, CDR1 is MNHEY, CDR2 SMNVEV (reference sequence). The V gene lost 5 bases and the J gene lost 8 bases, with 13 bases spanning the gap. CDR3 residues: CASSTSPGDEQFF. Written as DNA, the CDR3 is TGTGCCAGCAGTACCTCCCCCGGGGATGAGCAGTTCTTC.

The rearrangement links TRBV10-3 to TRBJ2-2; TRBD1 agrees at 9 bases. This CDR3 region has 15 residues. J was trimmed by 4 bases and V by 4 bases; bases with no gene match: 4. Per the germline V gene, CDR1 is ENHRY and CDR2 is SYGVKD. This CDR3 is CAISGQGDSTGELFF. The CDR3 region has the DNA TGTGCCATCAGTGGACAGGGGGATTCCACCGGGGAGCTGTTTTTT.

V is TRBV19 and J is TRBJ2-6; D is possibly TRBD2 (5 bases). Trimming took 3 bases from V and 3 from J, leaving 18 bases between them. Germline V gene sequence: CDR1 LNHDA, CDR2 SQIVND (reference sequence). The CDR3 has 18 amino acids. The CDR3 spells CASSISGRGYFGANVLTF. The CDR3 DNA is TGTGCCAGTAGTATCTCTGGACGGGGATACTTTGGGGCCAACGTCCTGACTTTC.

This clone showed up just a few times. The chain employs TRBV6-5 and TRBJ2-7, with D perhaps matching TRBD2 (6 bases). The CDR3 runs to 13 residues. CDR1 and CDR2 (germline): MNHEY, SVGAGI. V lost 8 bases, J lost 1 base, and 12 bases lay in between. CDR3 in DNA: TGTGCCAGCTCGTGGGGGACTTCCTACGAGCAGTACTTC. It codes for CASSWGTSYEQYF.

The chain links TRBV10-3 to TRBJ2-5; D is perhaps TRBD2 (6 bases). Matching the DNA end better, TRBJ2-7 makes the J call doubtful. Germline V gene data show CDR1 as ENHRY and CDR2 as SYGVKD. This CDR3 spans 11 amino acids. The CDR3 spells CATRDFHEQYF. In DNA, the CDR3 is TGTGCCACTAGGGACTTCCACGAGCAGTACTTC.

The chain combines TRBV18 with TRBJ1-1; D unclear. The CDR3 contains 16 residues. V was shortened by 2 bases and J by 3 bases, with 16 bases between the two germline ends. Germline CDR1 KGHSH, CDR2 LQKENI. As DNA, the CDR3 is TGTGCCAGCTCACCAGGAGCCAGTCGGCATGACACTGAAGCTTTCTTT. Protein sequence: CASSPGASRHDTEAFF.

The J gene is TRBJ2-7, the V gene TRBV7-6; the match to TRBD2 covers 7 bases. From germline, CDR1 is SGHVS and CDR2 FNYEAQ. This CDR3 is built from 13 residues. The V gene end was trimmed by 6 bases and the J gene end by 4 bases; junction bases not matched to a gene: 6. In DNA, the CDR3 is TGTGCCAGCAGTCCCGGAGCGGGGTACGAGCAGTACTTC. Amino acid sequence: CASSPGAGYEQYF.

The chain is built from TRBV7-9 and TRBJ1-3, with 8 bases lining up with TRBD1. The V segment lost 3 bases and the J segment 0 bases; nucleotides outside the gene matches: 10. Per germline, CDR1 SEHNR and CDR2 FQNEAQ (reference sequence). The CDR3 contains 18 residues. The DNA for the CDR3 is TGTGCCAGCAGCTTTGCAGGGGGCGACCACTTCTCTGGAAACACCATATATTTT. Its translation: CASSFAGGDHFSGNTIYF.

V usage is TRBV5-6 and J usage is TRBJ2-5; TRBD1 matches 9 bases. V shed 2 bases, J shed 5 bases, and the junction held 4 bases outside the gene matches. CDR3 size: 14 residues. Germline CDR1 is SGHDT and CDR2 is YYEEEE. The CDR3 spells CASSFGQGMETQYF. In nucleotides, the CDR3 is TGTGCCAGCAGCTTTGGACAGGGGATGGAGACCCAGTACTTC.

The chain recombines TRBV5-1 with TRBJ2-3, with no clear D. Germline V gene sequence: CDR1 SGHRS, CDR2 YFSETQ. V dropped 3 bases and J dropped 0 bases, with 17 bases sitting between them. This CDR3 comprises 17 residues. The CDR3 bases are TGCGCCAGCAGCTCGGATTCAACTACCATTAGCACAGATACGCAGTATTTT. It encodes CASSSDSTTISTDTQYF.

The chain joins TRBV5-6 to TRBJ1-5; possible D gene TRBD1, 5 bases. Germline V CDR1 and CDR2: SGHDT, YYEEEE. V gave up 0 bases and J gave up 3 bases, with 13 bases separating them. CDR3 length: 16 residues. CDR3 sequence: CASSLAGGGFNQPQHF. The CDR3 coding sequence is TGTGCCAGCAGCTTGGCCGGGGGGGGTTTCAATCAGCCCCAGCATTTT.